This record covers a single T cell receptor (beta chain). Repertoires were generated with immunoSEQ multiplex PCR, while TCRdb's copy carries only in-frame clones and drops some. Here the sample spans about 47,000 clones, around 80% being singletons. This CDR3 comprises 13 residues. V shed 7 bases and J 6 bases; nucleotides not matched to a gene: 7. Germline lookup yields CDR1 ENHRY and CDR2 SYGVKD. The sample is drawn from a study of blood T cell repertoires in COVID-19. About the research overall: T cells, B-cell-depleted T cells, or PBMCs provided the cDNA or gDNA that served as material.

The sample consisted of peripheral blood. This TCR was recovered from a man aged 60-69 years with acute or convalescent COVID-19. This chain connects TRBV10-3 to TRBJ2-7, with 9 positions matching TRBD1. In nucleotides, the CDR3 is TGTGCCATCACGGGACAGGGCTCCCCCGAGCAGTACTTC. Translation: CAITGQGSPEQYF.